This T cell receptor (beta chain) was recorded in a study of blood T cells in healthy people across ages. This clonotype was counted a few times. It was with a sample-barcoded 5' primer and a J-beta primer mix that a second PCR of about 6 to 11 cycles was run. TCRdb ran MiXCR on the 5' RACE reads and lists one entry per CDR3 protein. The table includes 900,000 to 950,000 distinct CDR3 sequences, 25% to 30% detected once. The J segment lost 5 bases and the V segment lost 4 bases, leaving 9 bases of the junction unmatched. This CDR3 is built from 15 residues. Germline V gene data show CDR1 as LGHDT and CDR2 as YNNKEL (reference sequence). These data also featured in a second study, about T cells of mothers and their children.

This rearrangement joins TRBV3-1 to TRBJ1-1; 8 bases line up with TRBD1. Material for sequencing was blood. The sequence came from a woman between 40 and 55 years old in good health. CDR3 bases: TGTGCCAGCAGCCCAAACAGGGGGTCGCGTACTGAAGCTTTCTTT. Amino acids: CASSPNRGSRTEAFF.